These T cell receptor beta chains were read from a single sample in a study of brain T cells in children with intractable seizures. Profiled with immunoSEQ multiplex PCR; TCRdb holds only in-frame clones, not every one. The sample yields approximately 330,000 clones, 93% seen once. The material sequenced was peripheral blood, taken 4 to 6 months after surgery. These receptors originate from a boy under two years old with tuberous sclerosis and intractable seizures. The CDR3 runs from the conserved cysteine through the conserved F or W. Each record gives: CDR3 length, J gene, V gene, clone size, D gene, CDR3 protein, CDR3 DNA. A D gene is named only where the DNA matches it firmly. Some rows mark clone size as missing; the rest say once, few, many or name a class of expanded clone.

17	TRBJ1-6	TRBV3-1/TRBV3-2	once	TRBD1	CASSQDRGAGGFSPLHF	TGTGCCAGCAGCCAAGATCGAGGAGCAGGGGGCTTTTCACCCCTCCACTTT
13	TRBJ2-5	TRBV7-7	NA	NA	CASSLAPQETQYF	TGTGCTAGCAGCTTAGCCCCTCAAGAGACCCAGTACTTC
14	TRBJ1-1	TRBV19	NA	TRBD1	CASRRDRDGTEAFF	TGTGCCAGTAGAAGGGACAGGGACGGCACTGAAGCTTTCTTT
12	TRBJ2-3	TRBV10-3	NA	NA	CAISEQADTQYF	TGTGCCATCAGCGAACAAGCGGATACGCAGTATTTT
15	TRBJ1-3	TRBV14	NA	NA	CASSQASGTGNTIYF	TGTGCCAGCAGCCAAGCCTCAGGGACTGGAAACACCATATATTTT
20	TRBJ2-6	TRBV19	NA	NA	CASSKRPRGSYDSGANVLTF	TGTGCCAGTAGTAAACGCCCTAGAGGCAGTTACGACTCTGGGGCCAACGTCCTGACTTTC
16	TRBJ2-3	TRBV3-1/TRBV3-2	NA	TRBD2	CASSQGLAGEADTQYF	TGTGCCAGCAGCCAAGGCCTAGCGGGGGAGGCAGATACGCAGTATTTT
15	TRBJ2-5	TRBV3-1/TRBV3-2	NA	NA	CASSQNPGYQETQYF	TGTGCCAGCAGCCAAAATCCCGGCTACCAAGAGACCCAGTACTTC
16	TRBJ2-1	TRBV5-6	NA	TRBD2	CASSYRQRAGGDEQFF	TGTGCCAGCAGCTACCGCCAGCGAGCGGGGGGGGATGAGCAGTTCTTC
17	TRBJ1-1	TRBV7-9	NA	TRBD1	CASSLQRDSWLNTEAFF	TGTGCCAGCAGCTTACAGCGGGACAGTTGGTTGAACACTGAAGCTTTCTTT
14	TRBJ1-1	TRBV6-5	NA	NA	CASRKQGLFTEAFF	TGTGCCAGCAGAAAACAGGGTCTATTCACTGAAGCTTTCTTT
11	TRBJ2-1	TRBV12-3/TRBV12-4	NA	NA	CASTSSHEQFF	TGTGCCAGCACCTCGTCCCATGAGCAGTTCTTC
11	TRBJ1-6	TRBV3-1/TRBV3-2	few	NA	CASSQDTPLHF	TGTGCCAGCAGCCAAGATACACCCCTCCACTTT
14	TRBJ2-2	TRBV5-1	NA	NA	CASRPRENTGELFF	TGCGCCAGCAGGCCCAGGGAGAACACCGGGGAGCTGTTTTTT
13	TRBJ2-1	TRBV7-9	NA	TRBD2	CASGTSGSNEQFF	TGTGCCAGCGGGACTAGCGGGTCGAATGAGCAGTTCTTC
11	TRBJ2-5	TRBV30	NA	NA	CAWSSVETQYF	TGTGCCTGGAGTTCCGTGGAGACCCAGTACTTC
15	TRBJ2-1	TRBV7-6	NA	NA	CASSLGAPWGNEQFF	TGTGCCAGCAGCTTGGGGGCCCCATGGGGTAATGAGCAGTTCTTC
14	TRBJ1-2	TRBV6-1	NA	NA	CASRYPEPEGGYTF	TGTGCCAGCAGGTACCCCGAGCCAGAAGGTGGCTACACCTTC
10	TRBJ2-1	TRBV6-6	NA	NA	CASREDEQFF	TGTGCCAGCAGGGAAGATGAGCAGTTCTTC
16	TRBJ2-3	TRBV19	NA	TRBD2	CASSSPGLVLTDTQYF	TGTGCCAGTAGTTCGCCGGGACTAGTATTGACAGATACGCAGTATTTT
15	TRBJ1-1	TRBV4-1	once	NA	CASSPRLTENTEAFF	TGCGCCAGCAGCCCCAGACTCACAGAGAACACTGAAGCTTTCTTT
14	TRBJ2-1	TRBV5-4	NA	NA	CASSLGQSYNEQFF	TGTGCCAGCAGCTTGGGTCAGTCCTACAATGAGCAGTTCTTC
14	TRBJ2-7	TRBV2	NA	NA	CASREAESSYEQYF	TGTGCCAGCAGAGAAGCGGAGAGCTCCTACGAGCAGTACTTC
14	TRBJ1-4	TRBV18	NA	NA	CASSILGNREKLFF	TGTGCCAGCTCAATTTTGGGAAATCGTGAAAAACTGTTTTTT
15	TRBJ2-5	TRBV7-9	NA	TRBD1	CASSLGQGLQETQYF	TGTGCCAGCAGCTTGGGACAGGGCCTCCAAGAGACCCAGTACTTC
12	TRBJ2-5	TRBV5-4	NA	TRBD2	CASSLSGGGQYF	TGTGCCAGCAGCTTGTCTGGCGGGGGCCAGTACTTC
15	TRBJ1-3	TRBV5-6	NA	NA	CASSLGRVSGNTIYF	TGTGCCAGCAGCCTCGGACGGGTCTCTGGAAACACCATATATTTT
13	TRBJ2-7	TRBV6-1	NA	TRBD1	CASRDRVTYEQYF	TGTGCCAGCCGGGACAGAGTCACCTACGAGCAGTACTTC
15	TRBJ1-1	TRBV4-1	NA	TRBD1	CASSQVTGGGTEAFF	TGCGCCAGCAGCCAGGTCACAGGGGGGGGGACTGAAGCTTTCTTT
17	TRBJ1-3	TRBV9	NA	NA	CASSGAGSEMSGNTIYF	TGTGCCAGCAGCGGTGCGGGCTCCGAGATGTCTGGAAACACCATATATTTT
13	TRBJ1-2	TRBV7-9	NA	NA	CASSSTDYYGYTF	TGTGCCAGCAGCTCGACAGACTACTATGGCTACACCTTC
16	TRBJ1-5	TRBV28	once	NA	CASSPTSSYSNQPQHF	TGTGCCAGCAGCCCCACCTCCAGTTATAGCAATCAGCCCCAGCATTTT
12	TRBJ2-7	TRBV7-9	few	NA	CASSLRDSEQYF	TGTGCCAGCAGCCTCCGGGACTCCGAGCAGTACTTC
13	TRBJ2-5	TRBV7-2	NA	NA	CASSSRPQVSQYF	TGTGCCAGCAGCAGCCGTCCACAGGTGTCCCAGTACTTC
15	TRBJ2-5	TRBV2	NA	TRBD2	CASSELAGGQETQYF	TGTGCCAGCAGTGAGCTAGCGGGGGGACAAGAGACCCAGTACTTC
14	TRBJ2-7	TRBV3-1/TRBV3-2	NA	NA	CASSQVTTSYEQYF	TGTGCCAGCAGCCAAGTGACTACCTCCTACGAGCAGTACTTC
14	TRBJ1-2	TRBV6-5	NA	TRBD1	CASTGTGLVHGYTF	TGTGCCAGCACCGGGACAGGGCTCGTTCATGGCTACACCTTC
15	TRBJ2-7	TRBV24-1	NA	TRBD2	CATSDAVAGQYEQYF	TGTGCCACCAGTGACGCTGTAGCGGGCCAGTACGAGCAGTACTTC
12	TRBJ2-7	TRBV7-2	NA	NA	CASSWMGYEQYF	TGTGCCAGCAGCTGGATGGGTTACGAGCAGTACTTC
13	TRBJ2-7	TRBV29-1	NA	NA	CSVGRGSSYEQYF	TGCAGCGTTGGTAGGGGCTCCTCCTACGAGCAGTACTTC
21	TRBJ2-6	TRBV27	NA	TRBD1	CASSVGTVVRYGHPGANVLTF	TGTGCCAGCAGTGTAGGGACAGTCGTAAGGTATGGTCATCCTGGGGCCAACGTCCTGACTTTC
15	TRBJ2-5	TRBV7-9	NA	NA	CASSLEGPYQETQYF	TGTGCCAGCAGCTTAGAGGGCCCGTACCAAGAGACCCAGTACTTC
15	TRBJ2-3	TRBV5-6	NA	TRBD2	CASSLVRLAESAQYF	TGTGCCAGCAGCTTGGTACGACTAGCGGAGAGTGCGCAGTATTTT
16	TRBJ2-7	TRBV3-1/TRBV3-2	NA	TRBD2	CASSSSLASGSFEQYF	TGTGCCAGCAGCTCCTCCCTGGCTAGCGGGAGTTTCGAGCAGTACTTC
13	TRBJ2-2	TRBV7-9	NA	NA	CASSFRGTGELFF	TGTGCCAGCAGCTTCAGGGGAACCGGGGAGCTGTTTTTT
12	TRBJ2-7	TRBV5-3	NA	NA	CARSRDTYEQYF	TGTGCCAGAAGCCGGGACACCTACGAGCAGTACTTC
15	TRBJ1-4	TRBV11-2	NA	NA	CASSLVPATNEKLFF	TGTGCCAGCAGCTTAGTACCAGCAACTAATGAAAAACTGTTTTTT
12	TRBJ1-2	TRBV30	NA	NA	CAWSEIRAGYTF	TGTGCCTGGAGTGAGATCAGGGCTGGCTACACCTTC
15	TRBJ2-1	TRBV12-5	NA	TRBD2	CASGLVLAGDNEQFF	TGTGCTAGTGGTTTGGTACTAGCGGGAGACAATGAGCAGTTCTTC
15	TRBJ2-3	TRBV10-3	NA	TRBD2	CAIRSASGVKDTQYF	TGTGCCATCAGGTCGGCTAGCGGGGTGAAGGATACGCAGTATTTT
15	TRBJ2-3	TRBV18	NA	NA	CASSPSGTDTDTQYF	TGTGCCAGCTCACCCAGCGGAACAGACACAGATACGCAGTATTTT
13	TRBJ1-2	TRBV24-1	NA	NA	CATSDSSGRGYTF	TGTGCCACCAGTGACTCGTCAGGGCGAGGCTACACCTTC
14	TRBJ2-7	TRBV3-1/TRBV3-2	NA	TRBD1	CASSQGQGPYEQYF	TGTGCCAGCAGCCAGGGACAGGGTCCCTACGAGCAGTACTTC
11	TRBJ1-2	TRBV20-1	NA	NA	CSATENYGYTF	TGCAGTGCGACGGAGAACTATGGCTACACCTTC
12	TRBJ1-5	TRBV19	NA	NA	CASKVGGQPQHF	TGTGCCAGTAAGGTAGGAGGTCAGCCCCAGCATTTT
14	TRBJ2-7	TRBV4-1	NA	NA	CASSQDWNPYEQYF	TGCGCCAGCAGCCAAGATTGGAACCCGTACGAGCAGTACTTC
16	TRBJ2-1	TRBV6-4	NA	NA	CASSDLGGSQNNEQFF	TGTGCCAGCAGTGATTTAGGTGGCTCTCAAAACAATGAGCAGTTCTTC
17	TRBJ2-6	TRBV28	NA	NA	CASSLARGGFGANVLTF	TGTGCCAGCAGTTTAGCGAGGGGGGGTTTCGGGGCCAACGTCCTGACTTTC
15	TRBJ1-3	TRBV28	NA	NA	CASSSGRLSGNTIYF	TGTGCCAGCAGTTCCGGACGGCTCTCTGGAAACACCATATATTTT